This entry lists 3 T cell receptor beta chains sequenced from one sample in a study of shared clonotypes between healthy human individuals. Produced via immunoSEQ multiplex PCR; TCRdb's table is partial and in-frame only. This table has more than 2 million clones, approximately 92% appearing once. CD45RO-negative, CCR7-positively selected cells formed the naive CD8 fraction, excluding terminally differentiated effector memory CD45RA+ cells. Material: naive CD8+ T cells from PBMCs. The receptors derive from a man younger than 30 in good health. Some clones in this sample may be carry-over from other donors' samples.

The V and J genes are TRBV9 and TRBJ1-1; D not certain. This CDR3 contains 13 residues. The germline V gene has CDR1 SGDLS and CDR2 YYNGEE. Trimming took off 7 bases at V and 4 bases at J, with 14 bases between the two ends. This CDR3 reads CASGPGAGTEAFF. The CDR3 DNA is TGTGCCAGCGGACCGGGCGCCGGCACTGAAGCTTTCTTT.

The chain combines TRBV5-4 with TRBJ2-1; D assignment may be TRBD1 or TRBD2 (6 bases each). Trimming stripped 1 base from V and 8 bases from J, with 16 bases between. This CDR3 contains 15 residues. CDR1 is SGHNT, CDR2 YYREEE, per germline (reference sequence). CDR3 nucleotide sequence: TGTGCCAGCAGCTTGAGGGGGGAGAGGGAGGATGAGCAGTTCTTC. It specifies CASSLRGEREDEQFF.

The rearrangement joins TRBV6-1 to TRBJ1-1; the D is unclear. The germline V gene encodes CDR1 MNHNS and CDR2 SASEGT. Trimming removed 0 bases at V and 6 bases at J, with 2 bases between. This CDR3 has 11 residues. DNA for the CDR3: TGTGCCAGCAGTGAAGCCCCTGAAGCTTTCTTT. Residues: CASSEAPEAFF.